The 28 T cell receptor beta chains listed next were all sequenced from one sample in a study of cytotoxic CD8 clonotypes in ibrutinib-treated CLL. Some clones are missing from TCRdb's copy, which holds only in-frame ones; the method was immunoSEQ multiplex PCR. The sample holds about 140,000 clones, 70% to 80% seen once. Sequencing used PBMCs, obtained after 12 months of ibrutinib treatment. These receptors were taken from a human donor with chronic lymphocytic leukemia.

The chain uses TRBV27 and TRBJ2-2; no firm D call. Germline CDR1 is MNHEY and CDR2 is SMNVEV (reference sequence). The CDR3 contains 14 residues. V dropped 4 bases and J dropped 6 bases, with 12 bases sitting between them. CDR3 sequence reads: CASSSPSGAGELFF. In DNA, the CDR3 is TGTGCCAGCAGTTCCCCTAGTGGGGCCGGGGAGCTGTTTTTT.

This clone turned up a few times. V and J are TRBV4-1 and TRBJ1-4; D call uncertain. Germline lookup yields CDR1 MGHRA and CDR2 YSYEKL. V was cut by 1 base and J by 4 bases, with 7 bases left in between. The CDR3 consists of 14 residues. The CDR3 nucleotides are TGCGCCAGCAGCCAAGGCAGCGTTAATGAAAAACTGTTTTTT. Protein: CASSQGSVNEKLFF.

The chain uses TRBV6-5 and TRBJ1-1; D remains unclear. Germline CDR1 MNHEY, CDR2 SVGAGI. This CDR3 has 11 residues. Between the trimmed V and J ends, which lost 5 bases and 7 bases, there was a span of 8 bases. Here the CDR3 DNA reads TGTGCCAGCAGTGTGAGGGTTGAAGCTTTCTTT. Its translation: CASSVRVEAFF.

The V call is TRBV5-1, the J call TRBJ2-3; 10 bases fit TRBD2. The germline CDR1 and CDR2 sequences are SGHRS and YFSETQ. This CDR3 is 15 amino acids long. Trimming cost V 7 bases and J 6 bases; bases outside gene matches: 11. The CDR3 nucleotides are TGCGCCAGCGCCGTTAGCGGGGGGTCGCTCGATACGCAGTATTTT. It is translated as CASAVSGGSLDTQYF.

This chain joins TRBV19 and TRBJ2-7, with D unclear. This CDR3 is 12 amino acids long. Trimming left V 4 bases short and J 0 bases short, with 4 bases between. Germline loops: CDR1 LNHDA, CDR2 SQIVND (reference sequence). The CDR3 region is CASSKDSYEQYF. CDR3 DNA sequence: TGTGCCAGTAGTAAGGACTCCTACGAGCAGTACTTC.

This clone was seen only once. V is TRBV13 and J is TRBJ1-2; D unresolved. The V end lost 6 bases, the J end lost 2 bases, and 10 bases lay between the germline ends. Germline V gene sequence: CDR1 PRHDT, CDR2 FYEKMQ (reference sequence). CDR3 length: 13 residues. The CDR3 DNA sequence: TGTGCCAGCAGTCCCCCGGGGAACTATGGCTACACCTTC. Translation gives CASSPPGNYGYTF. Drawing the rest from reference TRBV13 and TRBJ1-2, the complete variable domain is AAGVIQSPRHLIKEKRETATLKCYPIPRHDTVYWYQQGPGQDPQFLISFYEKMQSDKGSIPDRFSAQQFSDYHSELNMSSLELGDSALYFCASSPPGNYGYTFGSGTRLTVV.

This clone was observed a handful of times. V usage is TRBV7-9 and J usage is TRBJ2-2; 14 bases are a match to TRBD2. Germline assignment: CDR1 SEHNR and CDR2 FQNEAQ (reference sequence). The CDR3 extends over 19 amino acids. V lost 1 base and J lost 0; bases outside the gene matches: 4. The CDR3 DNA reads TGTGCCAGCAGCTTAGGTTCGGGACTAGCGGGAGCGAACACCGGGGAGCTGTTTTTT. Amino acid sequence: CASSLGSGLAGANTGELFF.

The chain employs TRBV29-1 and TRBJ1-2, with D unresolved. CDR1 is SQVTM, CDR2 ANQGSEA, per germline. The CDR3 extends over 13 amino acids. Trimming stripped 6 bases from V and 7 bases from J, with 18 bases between. The CDR3 DNA reads TGCAGCGTCGTGGGCCTTGATAGGGCTGGCTACACCTTC. It codes for CSVVGLDRAGYTF.

The chain has TRBV7-2 and TRBJ2-5, with TRBD2 identical over 9 bases. Germline V CDR1 and CDR2: SGHTA, FQGNSA. V shed 5 bases, J shed 2 bases, and the junction held 15 bases outside the gene matches. The length of the CDR3 is 18 residues. CDR3 amino acids: CASSAPLGGLASQETQYF. CDR3 DNA sequence: TGTGCCAGCAGCGCGCCTTTGGGGGGACTAGCAAGTCAAGAGACCCAGTACTTC.

The V call is TRBV11-2, the J call TRBJ2-7; a possible D gene is TRBD2 (5 bases). CDR3 size: 16 residues. CDR1 and CDR2 (germline): SGHAT, FQNNGV. V shed 0 bases and J shed 2 bases, with 14 bases lying between them. The CDR3 is CASSLDPRSGAYEQYF. The CDR3 DNA reads TGTGCCAGCAGCTTAGATCCCAGGAGCGGCGCCTACGAGCAGTACTTC.

The chain links TRBV9 to TRBJ1-1, with TRBD1 matching over 7 bases. The CDR3 has 13 amino acids. Germline lookup yields CDR1 SGDLS and CDR2 YYNGEE. The V gene end was trimmed by 7 bases and the J gene end by 2 bases; junction bases not matched to a gene: 5. The CDR3 protein is CASETGLNTEAFF. CDR3 DNA sequence: TGTGCCAGCGAGACAGGGTTAAACACTGAAGCTTTCTTT.

Concerning this clone itself: A far larger clone is only one base removed, so a read error is likely. The chain carries TRBV5-8 and TRBJ2-7, with 9 bases aligning to TRBD2. The junction had 11 bases not matched to a gene; V was cut back by 4 bases and J by 3 bases. Germline V gene lookup returns CDR1 SGHTS and CDR2 YDEGEE. The CDR3 totals 16 residues. DNA of the CDR3: TGTGCCAGCAGCCCCTGGGCAGCGGGAGGATTCTACGAGCAGTACTTC. Translating gives CASSPWAAGGFYEQYF. Drawing the rest from reference TRBV5-8 and TRBJ2-7, the complete variable domain is EAGVTQSPTHLIKTRGQQATLRCSPISGHTSVYWYQQALGLGLQFLLWYDEGEERNRGNFPPRFSGRQFPNYSSELNVNALELEDSALYLCASSPWAAGGFYEQYFGPGTRLTVT.

The V call is TRBV13, the J call TRBJ2-7; 8 positions match TRBD2. Unmatched junction bases numbered 9, after V lost 5 bases and J lost 3 bases. Germline V gene lookup returns CDR1 PRHDT and CDR2 FYEKMQ (reference sequence). The CDR3 runs to 15 residues. The CDR3 region is CASSRGASGYYEQYF. The CDR3 DNA is TGTGCCAGCAGCAGGGGGGCTAGCGGGTACTACGAGCAGTACTTC.

This clone was seen a handful of times. V usage is TRBV27 and J usage is TRBJ1-2; 12 nucleotides match TRBD1. The CDR3 has 15 amino acids. Germline CDR1 MNHEY, CDR2 SMNVEV (reference sequence). Germline trimming cut 6 bases from V and 4 bases from J; bases unmatched to any gene: 6. The DNA for the CDR3 is TGTGCCAGCAGGGCCCAGGGACAGGGGGCCTATGGCTACACCTTC. As protein: CASRAQGQGAYGYTF.

The chain employs TRBV11-3 and TRBJ2-7, with 10 bases matching TRBD1. V dropped 4 bases and J dropped 3; count of bases not matched to a gene: 15. Germline V gene lookup returns CDR1 SGHNT and CDR2 YENEEA. There are 18 residues in the CDR3. CDR3 amino acids: CASSSPGQGSGCIYEQYF. The CDR3 DNA reads TGTGCCAGCAGCTCTCCGGGACAGGGGTCCGGTTGTATCTACGAGCAGTACTTC.

This chain joins TRBV7-2 and TRBJ2-2, with TRBD2 matching over 11 bases. CDR3 length: 15 amino acids. V lost 3 bases and J lost 6; bases outside the gene matches: 3. Germline V lookup: CDR1 SGHTA, CDR2 FQGNSA. The CDR3, as DNA: TGTGCCAGCAGCTTCACTAGCGGGAGTTCCGGGGAGCTGTTTTTT. It yields the protein CASSFTSGSSGELFF.

This chain joins TRBV7-9 and TRBJ2-2, with D perhaps matching TRBD1 (5 bases). V was shortened by 6 bases and J by 4 bases, with 15 bases between the two germline ends. The CDR3 covers 15 residues. CDR1 and CDR2 (germline): SEHNR, FQNEAQ (reference sequence). The CDR3 here is CASRNTGASTGELFF. The CDR3 DNA is TGTGCCAGCAGAAATACAGGAGCCTCCACCGGGGAGCTGTTTTTT.

This clone was observed a few times. This sequence joins TRBV13 and TRBJ1-5, with 10 nucleotides matching TRBD1. The germline V gene has CDR1 PRHDT and CDR2 FYEKMQ (reference sequence). CDR3 length: 14 amino acids. J was trimmed by 4 bases and V by 6 bases; bases with no gene match: 3. CDR3 sequence reads: CASSEDRGNQPQHF. In nucleotides, the CDR3 is TGTGCCAGCAGTGAGGACAGGGGGAATCAGCCCCAGCATTTT.

This chain links TRBV7-9 with TRBJ2-2; D not certain. In germline, CDR1 is SEHNR, CDR2 FQNEAQ (reference sequence). CDR3 length: 14 residues. V was pared by 4 bases and J by 5 bases, with 11 bases between. The CDR3 sequence is CASSSRTETGELFF. CDR3 DNA sequence: TGTGCCAGCAGCTCGAGGACGGAGACCGGGGAGCTGTTTTTT.

V usage is TRBV7-8 and J usage is TRBJ1-4; D might be TRBD1 (5 bases). The CDR3 has 16 residues. Germline values: CDR1 SGHVS, CDR2 FQNEAQ. V was pared by 5 bases and J by 3 bases, with 16 bases between. CDR3 amino acids: CASSPTLDRPNEKLFF. In nucleotides, the CDR3 is TGTGCCAGCAGCCCAACCCTAGACAGACCTAATGAAAAACTGTTTTTT.

The chain couples TRBV28 to TRBJ1-5; a possible D gene is TRBD1 (5 bases). The V end lost 3 bases, the J end lost 5 bases, and 14 bases lay between the germline ends. CDR1 and CDR2 from the germline V gene are MDHEN and SYDVKM. This CDR3 comprises 15 residues. DNA of the CDR3: TGTGCCAGCAGTTTTTCAGGGCTCGGCCATCAGCCCCAGCATTTT. Protein: CASSFSGLGHQPQHF.

The chain employs TRBV5-1 and TRBJ2-1, with D uncertain. Germline loops: CDR1 SGHRS, CDR2 YFSETQ. V was clipped by 0 bases and J by 9 bases, with 10 bases between them. The CDR3 totals 13 residues. The CDR3 loop is CASSLDYVGEQFF. The CDR3 DNA reads as TGCGCCAGCAGCTTGGACTACGTAGGTGAGCAGTTCTTC.

V usage is TRBV11-2 and J usage is TRBJ1-1; D call uncertain. V was clipped by 5 bases and J by 5 bases, with 15 bases between them. Germline V gene data show CDR1 as SGHAT and CDR2 as FQNNGV. The CDR3 contains 14 residues. This chain's CDR3 is CASSTGPFRTEAFF. The DNA for the CDR3 is TGTGCCAGCAGCACCGGACCCTTTAGGACTGAAGCTTTCTTT. Full variable domain (missing parts from reference TRBV11-2 and TRBJ1-1): EAGVAQSPRYKIIEKRQSVAFWCNPISGHATLYWYQQILGQGPKLLIQFQNNGVVDDSQLPKDRFSAERLKGVDSTLKIQPAKLEDSAVYLCASSTGPFRTEAFFGQGTRLTVV.

This clone appeared once. The chain recombines TRBV15 with TRBJ2-1; 8 bases are a match to TRBD2. J was trimmed by 7 bases and V by 9 bases; bases with no gene match: 8. The CDR3 covers 13 residues. From germline, CDR1 is LNHNV and CDR2 YYDKDF (reference sequence). The CDR3 nucleotides read TGTGCCACAGGTGGACTAGCAGAGAATGAGCAGTTCTTC. Amino acids: CATGGLAENEQFF.

This sequence joins TRBV5-6 and TRBJ2-7, with D unclear. Trimming shortened V by 4 bases and J by 4 bases, and 9 bases separated the two germline ends. The germline CDR1 and CDR2 sequences are SGHDT and YYEEEE. The CDR3 has 12 amino acids. CDR3 sequence reads: CASSLSRYEQYF. The DNA for the CDR3 is TGTGCCAGCAGCCTGTCCAGGTACGAGCAGTACTTC. Filled out from reference TRBV5-6 and TRBJ2-7, the complete variable domain reads DAGVTQSPTHLIKTRGQQVTLRCSPKSGHDTVSWYQQALGQGPQFIFQYYEEEERQRGNFPDRFSGHQFPNYSSELNVNALLLGDSALYLCASSLSRYEQYFGPGTRLTVT.

The J gene is TRBJ2-5, the V gene TRBV7-8, with no clear D. With 1 base removed from V and 4 bases from J, the gap between germline ends came to 7 bases. This CDR3 contains 13 residues. CDR1 is SGHVS, CDR2 FQNEAQ, per germline. Here the CDR3 reads CASSLDSVETQYF. As DNA, the CDR3 is TGTGCCAGCAGCTTAGATTCTGTAGAGACCCAGTACTTC.

The J gene is TRBJ2-7, the V gene TRBV30; D perhaps matches TRBD1 (5 bases). CDR1 and CDR2 (germline): GTSNPN, SVGIG (reference sequence). The CDR3 is 11 amino acids. V lost 4 bases and J lost 5, with 9 bases in between. The CDR3, as DNA: TGTGCCTGGACCGGACAAAACGAGCAGTACTTC. Encoded protein: CAWTGQNEQYF.

V gene TRBV7-2 combines with J gene TRBJ2-5; 9 nucleotides line up with TRBD1. CDR1 and CDR2 from the germline V gene are SGHTA and FQGNSA. The CDR3 is 15 residues long. The junction had 9 bases not matched to a gene; V was cut back by 5 bases and J by 5 bases. The CDR3 DNA follows: TGTGCCAGCAGCGTACAGGGGGCTGGGTGGGAGACCCAGTACTTC. The encoded protein is CASSVQGAGWETQYF.